This TCR beta chain derives from a study of OX40 agonist ivuxolimab in advanced cancers. Study-wide background: Ivuxolimab is an agonistic anti-OX40 (CD134) antibody, and patients were treated with it. Mean age approximately 66 years, range about 23 to 80; roughly 80% male. Study-level points and caveats: In CD8+ T cells, expanded clones were on average more numerous than in CD4+.

Between the trimmed V and J ends, which lost 2 bases and 4 bases, there was a span of 8 bases. Germline loops: CDR1 MGHDK, CDR2 SYGVNS. The CDR3 totals 13 residues. Any history of autoimmune disease or systemic immunosuppression disqualified patients. Libraries were prepared by immunoSEQ multiplex PCR; TCRdb keeps only in-frame clonotypes and omits some of them. The sample lists 20,000 to 30,000 clones; 79% were seen once. This clone was recorded a few times. What it recognizes is unknown. V and J are TRBV25-1 and TRBJ1-1; maybe TRBD1 (5 bases). This clonotype was sampled from an adult with an advanced solid tumor such as melanoma, head and neck, liver or kidney cancer. This sample comprised CD4+ or CD8+ T cells sorted from blood, obtained in a trial of the OX40 agonist ivuxolimab. The CDR3 here is CASSEIRVTEAFF. The CDR3 DNA sequence: TGTGCCAGCAGTGAAATCAGGGTCACTGAAGCTTTCTTT.